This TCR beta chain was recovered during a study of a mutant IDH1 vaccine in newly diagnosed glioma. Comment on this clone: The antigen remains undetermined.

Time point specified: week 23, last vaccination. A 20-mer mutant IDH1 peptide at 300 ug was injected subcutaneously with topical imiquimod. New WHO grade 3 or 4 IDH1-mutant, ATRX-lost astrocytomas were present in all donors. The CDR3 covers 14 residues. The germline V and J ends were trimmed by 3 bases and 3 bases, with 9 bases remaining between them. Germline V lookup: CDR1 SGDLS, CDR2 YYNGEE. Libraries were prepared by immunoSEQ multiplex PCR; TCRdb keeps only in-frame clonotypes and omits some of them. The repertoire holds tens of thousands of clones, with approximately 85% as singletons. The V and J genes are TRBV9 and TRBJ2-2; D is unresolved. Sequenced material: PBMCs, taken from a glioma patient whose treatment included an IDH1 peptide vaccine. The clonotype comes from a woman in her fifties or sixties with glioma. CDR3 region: CASSGGTYTGELFF. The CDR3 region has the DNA TGTGCCAGCAGCGGGGGAACTTACACCGGGGAGCTGTTTTTT.